Below are 16 T cell receptor beta chains sequenced from a single sample in a study of blood T cell repertoires in COVID-19 (TCRdb year 2020). Receptor amplification or capture employed the immunoSEQ multiplex PCR assay. The table was pulled from immuneACCESS by TCRdb, which kept in-frame rearrangements only. Such tables lose some clones; where checked, under half of the loss comes from unresolved V genes, and the rest has no known cause. In all, the sample holds 200,000 to 300,000 clones, and 70% to 90% of those were seen once. 4% of the sample goes to the ten largest clones. Sequenced material: peripheral blood. These receptor sequences come from a man aged 50 to 60 with acute or convalescent COVID-19.

The genes are TRBV6-4 and TRBJ1-1; TRBD1 matches 9 bases. This CDR3 has 19 residues. V was clipped by 0 bases and J by 4 bases; unmatched bases: 15. Germline V gene sequence: CDR1 MRHNA, CDR2 SNTAGT. The CDR3 nucleotides are TGTGCCAGCAGTGACTCTATCAACAGGGGGCTCCCCTCGGGCACTGAAGCTTTCTTT. Translating gives CASSDSINRGLPSGTEAFF.

The rearrangement links TRBV4-2 to TRBJ1-4, with D perhaps matching TRBD1 (6 bases). V was trimmed by 1 base and J by 7 bases, leaving 13 bases between them. This CDR3 is 15 amino acids long. Germline values: CDR1 LGHNA, CDR2 YNFKEQ. The CDR3 reads CASSQGEGGVEKLFF. CDR3 DNA sequence: TGTGCCAGCAGCCAAGGTGAAGGGGGAGTTGAAAAACTGTTTTTT.

The CDR3 nucleotides are TGTGCCAGCAGCGTAGGCAACAGGGAAACCTACGAGCAGTACTTC. Translating gives CASSVGNRETYEQYF. V and J are TRBV9 and TRBJ2-7; possible D gene TRBD1, 6 bases. Per the germline V gene, CDR1 is SGDLS and CDR2 is YYNGEE. The CDR3 has 15 residues. V shed 0 bases and J shed 2 bases, with 12 bases lying between them.

This clone was observed once. The chain joins TRBV6-5 to TRBJ1-2; D is unresolved. The CDR3 is 14 amino acids. Trimming shortened V by 0 bases and J by 5 bases, and 10 bases separated the two germline ends. Germline V CDR1 and CDR2: MNHEY, SVGAGI. The CDR3 nucleotides read TGTGCCAGCAGTTACTCGGGCGAGATATATGGCTACACCTTC. Encoded protein: CASSYSGEIYGYTF.

This clone was observed a single time. The chain combines TRBV4-1 with TRBJ2-2; D remains unclear. The CDR3 sequence is 14 residues long. V shed 1 base and J shed 4 bases, with 7 bases lying between them. The germline CDR1 and CDR2 sequences are MGHRA and YSYEKL. CDR3: CASSQGRFTGELFF. CDR3 sequence (DNA): TGCGCCAGCAGCCAAGGGCGGTTCACCGGGGAGCTGTTTTTT.

V is TRBV5-1 and J is TRBJ2-1; TRBD2 aligns across 11 bases. CDR3 length: 19 residues. CDR1 and CDR2 from the germline V gene are SGHRS and YFSETQ. Trimming cost V 1 base and J 4 bases; bases outside gene matches: 13. The DNA of the CDR3 is TGCGCCAGCAGCTTGAGGTTTACACTAGCGGGAGCCGGGTACAATGAGCAGTTCTTC. Its protein is CASSLRFTLAGAGYNEQFF.

The chain carries TRBV7-9 and TRBJ1-3; 8 bases map to TRBD1. The CDR3 is 14 amino acids. V shed 5 bases and J 4 bases; nucleotides not matched to a gene: 4. The germline V gene encodes CDR1 SEHNR and CDR2 FQNEAQ (reference sequence). This chain's CDR3 is CASSPTGDGNTIYF. The CDR3, as DNA: TGTGCCAGCAGCCCGACAGGGGACGGAAACACCATATATTTT.

This clone turned up a few times. The chain links TRBV11-2 to TRBJ2-7; D gene ambiguous. Germline-derived CDR1 and CDR2 are SGHAT and FQNNGV. V shed 1 base and J shed 6 bases, with 13 bases lying between them. CDR3 length equals 14 residues. CDR3 residues: CASSLGWPHFEQYF. The CDR3, as DNA: TGTGCCAGCAGCTTAGGCTGGCCCCATTTCGAGCAGTACTTC.

The chain joins TRBV14 to TRBJ2-1, with 7 bases matching TRBD2. The junction had 5 bases not matched to a gene; V was cut back by 4 bases and J by 5 bases. This CDR3 is built from 14 residues. Germline V gene lookup returns CDR1 SGHDN and CDR2 FVKESK. CDR3 sequence: CASSRASGNNEQFF. The CDR3 DNA is TGTGCCAGCAGCCGAGCTAGCGGAAACAATGAGCAGTTCTTC.

The chain carries TRBV12-3 or TRBV12-4 and TRBJ2-7; 10 nucleotides agree with TRBD1. The CDR3 extends over 12 amino acids. The V segment lost 6 bases and the J segment 7 bases; nucleotides outside the gene matches: 3. CDR3 amino acids: CASSQGQGEQYF. The CDR3 nucleotides are TGTGCCAGCAGCCAGGGACAGGGGGAGCAGTACTTC.

The chain links TRBV6-4 to TRBJ1-1; 7 bases map to TRBD1. J was trimmed by 6 bases and V by 5 bases; bases with no gene match: 6. The germline V gene encodes CDR1 MRHNA and CDR2 SNTAGT. This CDR3 has 13 residues. The CDR3 reads CASSRDREAEAFF. The CDR3 DNA follows: TGTGCCAGCAGTAGAGACAGGGAGGCTGAAGCTTTCTTT.

The rearrangement uses TRBV6-5 and TRBJ2-1, with D tentatively TRBD2 (5 bases). Trimming cost V 0 bases and J 9 bases, with 12 bases left between them. This CDR3 has 14 residues. Germline assignment: CDR1 MNHEY and CDR2 SVGAGI. CDR3 sequence: CASSYSGSSGEQFF. CDR3 DNA: TGTGCCAGCAGTTACTCAGGGAGTTCGGGTGAGCAGTTCTTC.

The J gene is TRBJ2-5, the V gene TRBV30; no clear D. The germline V gene has CDR1 GTSNPN and CDR2 SVGIG (reference sequence). The V end was cut by 0 bases, the J end by 5 bases, with 10 bases between. This CDR3 is built from 13 residues. The CDR3 nucleotides read TGTGCCTGGAGTGTACGAGAGAGGGAGACCCAGTACTTC. As protein: CAWSVRERETQYF. Complete variable domain (other parts from reference TRBV30 and TRBJ2-5): SQTIHQWPATLVQPVGSPLSLECTVEGTSNPNLYWYRQAAGRGLQLLFYSVGIGQISSEVPQNLSASRPQDRQFILSSKKLLLSDSGFYLCAWSVRERETQYFGPGTRLLVL.

The chain uses TRBV9 and TRBJ2-5; maybe TRBD2 (5 bases). This CDR3 contains 16 residues. V lost 0 bases to trimming and J lost 2 bases, with 14 bases between them. Germline V gene sequence: CDR1 SGDLS, CDR2 YYNGEE. In DNA form, the CDR3 reads TGTGCCAGCAGCGTAGGAACCCTAGCCCCTCAAGAGACCCAGTACTTC. Amino acids: CASSVGTLAPQETQYF. Based on the CDR3 plus reference TRBV9 and TRBJ2-5, the full variable domain is DSGVTQTPKHLITATGQRVTLRCSPRSGDLSVYWYQQSLDQGLQFLIQYYNGEERAKGNILERFSAQQFPDLHSELNLSSLELGDSALYFCASSVGTLAPQETQYFGPGTRLLVL.

J is TRBJ2-2 and V is TRBV29-1, with 11 bases matching TRBD2. Germline V lookup: CDR1 SQVTM, CDR2 ANQGSEA. Trimming removed 3 bases from V and 7 bases from J; junction bases left unmatched: 4. The CDR3 contains 14 residues. The CDR3 is CSVDPLAGGGELFF. The CDR3 bases are TGCAGCGTTGACCCGCTAGCGGGGGGCGGGGAGCTGTTTTTT.

The chain carries TRBV28 and TRBJ1-5, with D possibly being TRBD1 (5 bases). The V gene's germline CDR1 is MDHEN and CDR2 SYDVKM. The CDR3 spans 15 residues. Trimming shortened V by 8 bases and J by 1 base, and 15 bases separated the two germline ends. CDR3 sequence (DNA): TGTGCCAGCCGGGAGGGACGGACAAGCAATCAGCCCCAGCATTTT. It is translated as CASREGRTSNQPQHF.